These 18 T cell receptor beta chains were sequenced from one sample in a study of prognosis after radiotherapy for stage I lung cancer. Multiplex PCR in two rounds served to amplify TCR beta CDR3 from genomic DNA. Primers specific to each TRBV and TRBJ gene drove first-round PCR. Via MiXCR, TCRdb re-called the multiplex PCR reads, giving one row per CDR3 protein. Here the sample spans around 16,000 distinct CDR3 sequences, around 40% being singletons. The material sequenced was PBMCs, taken before or after stereotactic body radiation therapy (not recorded which). The receptors were sampled from a donor over 45 with non-small cell lung cancer.

This chain connects TRBV28 to TRBJ1-2; D is possibly TRBD1 (5 bases). The germline gives CDR1 MDHEN, CDR2 SYDVKM. The germline V and J ends were trimmed by 6 bases and 6 bases, with 20 bases remaining between them. The CDR3 covers 15 residues. The CDR3 here is CASSSGGRDPHGYTF. As DNA, the CDR3 is TGTGCCAGCAGCTCTGGAGGGAGGGACCCTCATGGCTACACCTTC.

Only a few counts were recorded for this clonotype. Being one base from a much bigger clone, this may be a read error. The chain uses TRBV4-2 and TRBJ1-5; D may be TRBD1 (5 bases). V lost 4 bases and J lost 3, with 13 bases in between. Germline values: CDR1 LGHNA, CDR2 YNFKEQ. The CDR3 is 15 amino acids. CDR3 DNA: TGTGCCAGCAGCCGAGGGGTGACAGACAATCAGCCCCAGCATTTT. It specifies CASSRGVTDNQPQHF.

The genes are TRBV6-1 and TRBJ1-2; D not resolved. The V gene's germline CDR1 is MNHNS and CDR2 SASEGT. The CDR3 spans 12 residues. V was clipped by 6 bases and J by 8 bases, with 13 bases between them. CDR3 protein: CASRRHGGGYTF. CDR3 DNA: TGTGCCAGCAGAAGGCACGGCGGCGGCTACACCTTC.

This clonotype was picked up many times. DNA of the CDR3: TGTGCCAGCAGCCAGGCCGGACAGGGGGCACCCTCCACCATATATTTT. Its protein product is CASSQAGQGAPSTIYF. J is TRBJ1-3 and V is TRBV3-1; 11 bases are shared with TRBD1. Trimming removed 3 bases from V and 9 bases from J; junction bases left unmatched: 10. The CDR3 extends over 16 amino acids. CDR1 LGHDT and CDR2 YNNKEL come from the germline V gene (reference sequence). The whole variable domain, filled in from reference TRBV3-1 and TRBJ1-3, reads DTAVSQTPKYLVTQMGNDKSIKCEQNLGHDTMYWYKQDSKKFLKIMFSYNNKELIINETVPNRFSPKSPDKAHLNLHINSLELGDSAVYFCASSQAGQGAPSTIYFGEGSWLTVV.

This clonotype is categorized as medium-sized. The rearrangement uses TRBV12-3 or TRBV12-4 and TRBJ2-7, with D possibly being TRBD1 (5 bases). The V end lost 3 bases, the J end lost 6 bases, and 9 bases lay between the germline ends. The CDR3 loop spans 12 amino acids. The CDR3 loop reads CASSFPRGEQYF. The CDR3 region has the DNA TGTGCCAGCAGTTTCCCAAGGGGCGAGCAGTACTTC.

This clonotype was counted many times. V is TRBV15 and J is TRBJ1-5, with D maybe TRBD1 (5 bases). V was clipped by 0 bases and J by 6 bases, with 12 bases between them. This CDR3 is 15 amino acids long. Germline V gives CDR1 LNHNV, CDR2 YYDKDF (reference sequence). CDR3: CATSRDTTQVQPQHF. The CDR3 DNA reads as TGTGCCACCAGCAGAGATACCACACAGGTTCAGCCCCAGCATTTT.

Ten or more counts support this clonotype. The gene calls are TRBV4-2 and TRBJ2-7, with D perhaps TRBD2 (6 bases). The CDR3 spans 16 residues. Trimming removed 4 bases at V and 3 bases at J, with 19 bases between. In germline, CDR1 is LGHNA, CDR2 YNFKEQ. This CDR3 is CASSREGGTGNYEQYF. The CDR3 DNA reads TGTGCCAGCAGCCGAGAGGGTGGGACTGGGAACTACGAGCAGTACTTC.

This clonotype has at least ten counts. The chain links TRBV3-1 to TRBJ2-7; 8 bases are a match to TRBD1. V shed 6 bases and J 2 bases; nucleotides not matched to a gene: 6. This CDR3 comprises 14 residues. Germline V gene lookup returns CDR1 LGHDT and CDR2 YNNKEL (reference sequence). For the CDR3, the DNA is TGTGCCAGCAGACCCCAGGGGGCCACCTACGAGCAGTACTTC. As protein: CASRPQGATYEQYF.

This clonotype was seen repeatedly, ten times or more. The chain couples TRBV20-1 to TRBJ2-7, with 9 bases identical to TRBD2. This CDR3 is built from 15 residues. Germline-derived CDR1 and CDR2 are DFQATT and SNEGSKA (reference sequence). Trimming at V came to 3 bases and at J to 6 bases, leaving 12 bases not matched to a gene. The CDR3 region has the DNA TGCAGTGCTAGTCCTTTGGCGGGGGGGATTTTCGAGCAGTACTTC. It is translated as CSASPLAGGIFEQYF.

V and J are TRBV3-1 and TRBJ1-3; D perhaps matches TRBD1 (6 bases). This CDR3 is built from 13 residues. Between the trimmed V and J ends, which lost 3 bases and 6 bases, there was a span of 9 bases. The germline V gene encodes CDR1 LGHDT and CDR2 YNNKEL (reference sequence). CDR3 protein: CASSHRGENTIYF. The CDR3 DNA sequence: TGTGCCAGCAGCCACAGGGGTGAAAACACCATATATTTT.

This clonotype was counted only a few times. The chain joins TRBV5-4 to TRBJ2-5; D is ambiguous. There are 14 residues in the CDR3. Germline lookup yields CDR1 SGHNT and CDR2 YYREEE (reference sequence). The ends were cut back, 1 base at V and 5 bases at J, with 12 bases in the middle. The CDR3 DNA reads as TGTGCCAGCAGCTTGAATCTCCCTTCGGAGACCCAGTACTTC. Encoded protein: CASSLNLPSETQYF.

The rearrangement links TRBV24-1 to TRBJ2-3; 10 nucleotides line up with TRBD2. The germline V gene has CDR1 KGHDR and CDR2 SFDVKD. The CDR3 length is 16 residues. The ends lost 1 base at V and 3 bases at J; junction bases unmatched: 3. The chain's CDR3 is CATSDLTAGGTDTQYF. The CDR3 bases are TGTGCCACCAGTGATTTAACAGCGGGGGGGACAGATACGCAGTATTTT.

This clonotype has ten or more counts. The genes are TRBV28 and TRBJ2-5, with D possibly being TRBD1 or TRBD2 (5 bases each). Germline V CDR1 and CDR2: MDHEN, SYDVKM. The CDR3 is 13 amino acids. Trimming took off 8 bases at V and 4 bases at J, with 14 bases between the two ends. The CDR3 nucleotides read TGTGCCAGCGGGGGATCGACTTTAGAGACCCAGTACTTC. As protein: CASGGSTLETQYF.

Concerning this clonotype itself: A read error may be the cause here, since a much bigger clone is one base away. This rearrangement joins TRBV29-1 to TRBJ1-5, with 9 bases aligning to TRBD1. The CDR3 is 12 amino acids. Germline-derived CDR1 and CDR2 are SQVTM and ANQGSEA. The CDR3 loop reads CSVGDRDQPHHF. The CDR3 DNA sequence: TGCAGCGTGGGGGACAGGGATCAGCCCCATCATTTT. The whole variable domain, remainder taken from reference TRBV29-1 and TRBJ1-5, is SAVISQKPSRDICQRGTSLTIQCQVDSQVTMMFWYRQQPGQSLTLIATANQGSEATYESGFVIDKFPISRPNLTFSTLTVSNMSPEDSSIYLCSVGDRDQPHHFGDGTRLSIL.

The gene calls are TRBV30 and TRBJ2-7; a weak D match, TRBD1 (6 bases). Trimming took off 5 bases at V and 7 bases at J, with 15 bases between the two ends. Germline V gives CDR1 GTSNPN, CDR2 SVGIG (reference sequence). This CDR3 has 12 residues. Written as DNA, the CDR3 is TGTGCCTGGGCCCGCGACAGGAGAGAGCAGTACTTC. Its protein is CAWARDRREQYF. The full variable domain, with the rest looked up from reference TRBV30 and TRBJ2-7, is SQTIHQWPATLVQPVGSPLSLECTVEGTSNPNLYWYRQAAGRGLQLLFYSVGIGQISSEVPQNLSASRPQDRQFILSSKKLLLSDSGFYLCAWARDRREQYFGPGTRLTVT.

In this sample, this clonotype turned up many times. This chain connects TRBV2 to TRBJ2-7, with 11 bases fitting TRBD1. The V gene's germline CDR1 is SNHLY and CDR2 FYNNEI. V was pared by 5 bases and J by 0 bases, with 6 bases of the junction left unmatched. The CDR3 sequence is 16 residues long. The CDR3 nucleotides are TGTGCCAGCAGTCAACCGGGACAGGGGGACTCCTACGAGCAGTACTTC. The encoded protein is CASSQPGQGDSYEQYF.

This chain joins TRBV6-1 and TRBJ1-6; a weak D match, TRBD1 (5 bases). Per the germline V gene, CDR1 is MNHNS and CDR2 is SASEGT. The CDR3 totals 17 residues. V was pared by 3 bases and J by 12 bases, with 24 bases between. CDR3 in DNA: TGTGCCAGCAGTGATAGGGGACGGGCACCCACGGGAGTACCCCTCCACTTT. Its translation is CASSDRGRAPTGVPLHF.

This chain links TRBV6-2 or TRBV6-3 with TRBJ2-3; D unclear. Trimming stripped 6 bases from V and 3 bases from J, with 10 bases between. This CDR3 is built from 13 residues. Looked up from germline, CDR1 is MNHEY and CDR2 is SVGEGT. As DNA, the CDR3 is TGTGCCAGCAGACCCTCGGGTACAGATACGCAGTATTTT. Translation: CASRPSGTDTQYF.